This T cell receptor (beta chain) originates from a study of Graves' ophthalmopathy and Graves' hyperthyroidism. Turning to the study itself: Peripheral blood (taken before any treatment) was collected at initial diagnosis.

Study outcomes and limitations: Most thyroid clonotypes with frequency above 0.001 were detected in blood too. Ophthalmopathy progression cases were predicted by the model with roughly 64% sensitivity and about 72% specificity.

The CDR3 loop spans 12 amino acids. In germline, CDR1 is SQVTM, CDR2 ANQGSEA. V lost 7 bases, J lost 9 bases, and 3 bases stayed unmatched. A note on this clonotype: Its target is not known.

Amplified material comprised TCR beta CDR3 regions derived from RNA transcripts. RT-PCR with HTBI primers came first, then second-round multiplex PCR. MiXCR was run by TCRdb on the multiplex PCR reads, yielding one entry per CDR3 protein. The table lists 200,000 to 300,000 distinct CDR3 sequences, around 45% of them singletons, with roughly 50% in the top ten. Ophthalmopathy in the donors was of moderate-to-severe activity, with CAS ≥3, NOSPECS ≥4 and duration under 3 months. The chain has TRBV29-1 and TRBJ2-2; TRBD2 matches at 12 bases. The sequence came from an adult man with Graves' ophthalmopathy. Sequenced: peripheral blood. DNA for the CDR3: TGCAGCGCTGGACTAGCGGGGTGGGAGCTGTTTTTT. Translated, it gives CSAGLAGWELFF.